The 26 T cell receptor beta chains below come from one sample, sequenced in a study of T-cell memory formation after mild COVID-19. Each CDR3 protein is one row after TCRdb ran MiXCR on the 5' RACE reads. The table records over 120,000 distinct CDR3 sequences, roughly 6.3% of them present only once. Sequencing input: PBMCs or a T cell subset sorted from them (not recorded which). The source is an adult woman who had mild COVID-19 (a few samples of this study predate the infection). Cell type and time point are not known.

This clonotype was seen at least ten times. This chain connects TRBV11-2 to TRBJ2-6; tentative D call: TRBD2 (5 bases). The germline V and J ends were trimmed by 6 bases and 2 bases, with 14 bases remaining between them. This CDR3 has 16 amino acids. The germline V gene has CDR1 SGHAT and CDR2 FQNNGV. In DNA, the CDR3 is TGTGCCAGCAGGCCTGTCTCGGGAACTGGGGCCAACGTCCTGACTTTC. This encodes CASRPVSGTGANVLTF.

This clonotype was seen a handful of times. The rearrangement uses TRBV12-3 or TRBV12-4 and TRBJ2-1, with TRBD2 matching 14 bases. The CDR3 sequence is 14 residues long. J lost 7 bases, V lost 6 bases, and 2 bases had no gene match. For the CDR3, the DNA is TGTGCCAGCAGGACTAGCGGGAGGGGGAATGAGCAGTTCTTC. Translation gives CASRTSGRGNEQFF.

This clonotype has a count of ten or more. The CDR3 region has the DNA TGTGCCAGCAGCTTGGTGGGGGGGCATGAGCAGTTCTTC. This encodes CASSLVGGHEQFF. The chain couples TRBV7-8 to TRBJ2-1; D possibly corresponds to TRBD2 (7 bases). Trimming pared 3 bases from V and 8 bases from J, leaving 11 bases between. The CDR3 consists of 13 residues. CDR1 and CDR2 from the germline V gene are SGHVS and FQNEAQ.

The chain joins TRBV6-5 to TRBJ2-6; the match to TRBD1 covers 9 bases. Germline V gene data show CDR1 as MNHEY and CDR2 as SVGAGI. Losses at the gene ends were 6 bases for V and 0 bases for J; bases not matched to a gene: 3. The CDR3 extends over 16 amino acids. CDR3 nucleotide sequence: TGTGCCAGCAGACTACAGGGGGCCTCTGGGGCCAACGTCCTGACTTTC. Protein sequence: CASRLQGASGANVLTF.

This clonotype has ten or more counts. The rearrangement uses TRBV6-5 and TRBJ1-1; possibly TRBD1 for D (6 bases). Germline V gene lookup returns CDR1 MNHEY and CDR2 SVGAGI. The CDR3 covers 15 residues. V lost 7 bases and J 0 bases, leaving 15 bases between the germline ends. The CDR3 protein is CASIRGGPMNTEAFF. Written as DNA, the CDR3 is TGTGCCAGCATAAGGGGGGGCCCCATGAACACTGAAGCTTTCTTT.

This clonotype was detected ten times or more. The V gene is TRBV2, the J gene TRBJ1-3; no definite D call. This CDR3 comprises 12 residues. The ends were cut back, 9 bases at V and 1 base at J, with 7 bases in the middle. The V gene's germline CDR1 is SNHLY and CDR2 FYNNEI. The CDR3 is CARKGSGNTIYF. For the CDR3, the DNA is TGTGCCAGAAAAGGGTCTGGAAACACCATATATTTT.

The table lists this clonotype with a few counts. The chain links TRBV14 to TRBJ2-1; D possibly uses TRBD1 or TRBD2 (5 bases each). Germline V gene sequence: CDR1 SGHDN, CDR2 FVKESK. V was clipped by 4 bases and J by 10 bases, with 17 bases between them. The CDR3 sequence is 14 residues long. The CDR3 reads CASSLRGSRPEQFF. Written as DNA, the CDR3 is TGTGCCAGCAGCCTTCGGGGCAGTCGGCCCGAGCAGTTCTTC.

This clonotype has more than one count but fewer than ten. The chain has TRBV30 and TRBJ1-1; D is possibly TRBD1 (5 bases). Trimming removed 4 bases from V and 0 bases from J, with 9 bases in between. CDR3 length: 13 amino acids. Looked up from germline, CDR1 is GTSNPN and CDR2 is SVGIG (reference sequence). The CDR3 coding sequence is TGTGCCTGGAATGCAGGGATGAACACTGAAGCTTTCTTT. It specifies CAWNAGMNTEAFF.

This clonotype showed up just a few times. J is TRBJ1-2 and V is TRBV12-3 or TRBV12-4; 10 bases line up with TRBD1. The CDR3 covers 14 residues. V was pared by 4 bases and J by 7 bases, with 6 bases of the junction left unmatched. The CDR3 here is CASSSVRTGGGYTF. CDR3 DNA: TGTGCCAGCAGTTCCGTACGGACAGGGGGTGGCTACACCTTC.

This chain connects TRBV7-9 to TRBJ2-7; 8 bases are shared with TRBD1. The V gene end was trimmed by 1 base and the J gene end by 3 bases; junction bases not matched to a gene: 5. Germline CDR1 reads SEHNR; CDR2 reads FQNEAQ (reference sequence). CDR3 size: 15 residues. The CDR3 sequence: CASSLVGTGLYEQYF. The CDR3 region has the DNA TGTGCCAGCAGCTTAGTCGGGACAGGCCTCTACGAGCAGTACTTC.

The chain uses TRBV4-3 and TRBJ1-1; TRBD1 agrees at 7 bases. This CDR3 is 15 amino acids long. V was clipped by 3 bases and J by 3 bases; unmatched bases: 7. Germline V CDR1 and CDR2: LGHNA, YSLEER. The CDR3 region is CASSHADRIDTEAFF. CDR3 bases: TGCGCCAGCAGCCATGCGGACAGGATAGACACTGAAGCTTTCTTT.

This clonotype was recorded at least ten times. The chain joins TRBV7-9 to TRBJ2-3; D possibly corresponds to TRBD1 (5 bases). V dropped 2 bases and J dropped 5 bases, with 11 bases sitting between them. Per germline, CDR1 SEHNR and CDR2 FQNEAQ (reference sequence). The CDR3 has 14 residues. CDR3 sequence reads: CASSLSDSGDTQYF. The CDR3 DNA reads TGTGCCAGCAGCTTATCTGACAGTGGAGATACGCAGTATTTT.

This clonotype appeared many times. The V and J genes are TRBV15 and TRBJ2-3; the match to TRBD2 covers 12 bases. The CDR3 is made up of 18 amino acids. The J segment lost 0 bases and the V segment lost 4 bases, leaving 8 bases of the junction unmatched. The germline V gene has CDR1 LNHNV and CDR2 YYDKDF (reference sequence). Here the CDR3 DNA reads TGTGCCACCAGCACCGGACTAGCGGGGCCCATTAGCACAGATACGCAGTATTTT. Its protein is CATSTGLAGPISTDTQYF.

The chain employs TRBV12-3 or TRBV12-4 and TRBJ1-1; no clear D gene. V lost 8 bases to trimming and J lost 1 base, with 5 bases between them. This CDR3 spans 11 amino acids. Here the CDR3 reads CASLSNTEAFF. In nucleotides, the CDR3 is TGTGCCAGCCTATCGAACACTGAAGCTTTCTTT.

The CDR3 region has the DNA TGTGCCAGTACTAGTGGAGGCGGATCTTCACCCCTCCACTTT. The encoded protein is CASTSGGGSSPLHF. The chain links TRBV19 to TRBJ1-6; D not resolved. Germline values: CDR1 LNHDA, CDR2 SQIVND (reference sequence). V dropped 7 bases and J dropped 9 bases, with 16 bases sitting between them. The CDR3 has 14 amino acids.

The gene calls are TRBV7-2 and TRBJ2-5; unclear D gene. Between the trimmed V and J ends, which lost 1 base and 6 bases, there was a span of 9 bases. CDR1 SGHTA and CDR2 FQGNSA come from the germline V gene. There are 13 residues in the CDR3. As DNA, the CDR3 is TGTGCCAGCAGCTTAGGTGTGGGGAAGACCCAGTACTTC. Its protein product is CASSLGVGKTQYF.

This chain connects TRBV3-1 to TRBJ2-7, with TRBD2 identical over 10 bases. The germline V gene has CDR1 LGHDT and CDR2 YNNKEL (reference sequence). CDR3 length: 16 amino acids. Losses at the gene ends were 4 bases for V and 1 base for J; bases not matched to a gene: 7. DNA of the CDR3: TGTGCCAGCAGCCGGCCCCTAGCGGGGGCTTCCTACGAGCAGTACTTC. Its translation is CASSRPLAGASYEQYF.

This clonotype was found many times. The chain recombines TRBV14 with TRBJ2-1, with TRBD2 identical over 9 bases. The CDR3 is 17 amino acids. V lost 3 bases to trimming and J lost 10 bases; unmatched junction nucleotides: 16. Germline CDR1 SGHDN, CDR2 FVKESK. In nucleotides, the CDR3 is TGTGCCAGCAGCCACCGCCCTCTAGCGGGGCTCCCAAGAGAGCAGTTCTTC. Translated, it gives CASSHRPLAGLPREQFF. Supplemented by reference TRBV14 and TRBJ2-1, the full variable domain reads EAGVTQFPSHSVIEKGQTVTLRCDPISGHDNLYWYRRVMGKEIKFLLHFVKESKQDESGMPNNRFLAERTGGTYSTLKVQPAELEDSGVYFCASSHRPLAGLPREQFFGPGTRLTVL.

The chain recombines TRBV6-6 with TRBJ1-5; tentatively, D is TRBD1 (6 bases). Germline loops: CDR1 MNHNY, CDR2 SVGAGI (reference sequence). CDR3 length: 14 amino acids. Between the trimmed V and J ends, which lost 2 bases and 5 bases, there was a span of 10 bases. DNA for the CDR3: TGTGCCAGCAGTTACAGGGGGGATTATCAGCCCCAGCATTTT. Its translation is CASSYRGDYQPQHF.

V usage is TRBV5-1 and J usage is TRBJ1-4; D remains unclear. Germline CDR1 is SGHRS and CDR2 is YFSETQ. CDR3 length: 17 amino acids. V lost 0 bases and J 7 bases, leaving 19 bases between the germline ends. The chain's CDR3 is CASSLVGHLTGGEKLFF. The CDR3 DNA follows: TGCGCCAGCAGCTTGGTTGGCCACCTAACGGGAGGTGAAAAACTGTTTTTT.

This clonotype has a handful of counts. The CDR3 protein is CASSATTGNEQFF. DNA of the CDR3: TGTGCCAGCAGTGCGACTACGGGCAATGAGCAGTTCTTC. This chain uses TRBV2 with TRBJ2-1; TRBD2 is a possible D gene (5 bases). The V and J ends lost 4 bases and 6 bases respectively, with 10 bases between them. Per the germline V gene, CDR1 is SNHLY and CDR2 is FYNNEI. The CDR3 runs to 13 residues.

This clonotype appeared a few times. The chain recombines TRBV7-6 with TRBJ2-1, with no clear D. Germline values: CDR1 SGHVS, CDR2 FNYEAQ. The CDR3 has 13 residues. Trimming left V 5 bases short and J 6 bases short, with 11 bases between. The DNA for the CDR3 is TGTGCCAGCAGCATAAGGGTCGGCAATGAGCAGTTCTTC. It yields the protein CASSIRVGNEQFF.

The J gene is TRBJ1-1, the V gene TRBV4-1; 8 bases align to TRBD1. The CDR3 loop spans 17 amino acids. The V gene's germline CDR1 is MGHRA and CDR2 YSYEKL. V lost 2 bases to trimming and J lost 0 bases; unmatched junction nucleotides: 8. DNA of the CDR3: TGCGCCAGCAGCCAAACCCGAGACAGGGGCTTGAACACTGAAGCTTTCTTT. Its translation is CASSQTRDRGLNTEAFF.

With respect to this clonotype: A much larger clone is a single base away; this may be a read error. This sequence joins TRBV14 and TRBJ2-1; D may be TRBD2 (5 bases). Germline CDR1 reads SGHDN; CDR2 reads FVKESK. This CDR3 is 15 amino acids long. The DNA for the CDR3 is TGTGCCAGAAGCCCTCTCGACCGGGACTACAATGAGCAGTTCTTC. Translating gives CARSPLDRDYNEQFF.

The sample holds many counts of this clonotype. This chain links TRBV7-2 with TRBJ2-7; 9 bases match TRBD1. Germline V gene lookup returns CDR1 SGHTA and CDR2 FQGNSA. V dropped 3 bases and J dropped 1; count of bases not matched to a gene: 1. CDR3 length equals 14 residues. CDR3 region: CASSFGTGSYEQYF. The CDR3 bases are TGTGCCAGCAGCTTTGGGACAGGGTCCTACGAGCAGTACTTC.

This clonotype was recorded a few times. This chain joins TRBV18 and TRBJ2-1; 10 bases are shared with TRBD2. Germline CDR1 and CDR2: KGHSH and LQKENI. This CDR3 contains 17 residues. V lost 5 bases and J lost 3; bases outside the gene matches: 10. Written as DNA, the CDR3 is TGTGCCAGCTCAAAATCGGGACTAGCGCGGGTCTACAATGAGCAGTTCTTC. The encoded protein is CASSKSGLARVYNEQFF.